This T cell receptor beta chain came from a study of blood T cell repertoires in COVID-19. On the study more broadly: The samples span acute and convalescent COVID-19 from the United States, Italy and Spain. PBMCs, B-cell-depleted T cells, or T cells provided the cDNA or gDNA that made up the material.

The CDR3 is made up of 15 amino acids. Methods used by the authors: Amplified reference gene primers provided the basis for estimating nucleated cell counts. Measured with immunoSEQ multiplex PCR; TCRdb has only the in-frame clones, and not every one. V, J and clone size are those of that table, while D and trimming were read from the DNA. This sample carries fewer than 450,000 clones, approximately 89% of them seen once, and the ten largest clones take around 3.3%. This clone is a singleton in its sample. The rearrangement links TRBV21-1 to TRBJ1-5. TRBV21-1 is a pseudogene. This TCR derives from a woman under 30 who had recovered from COVID-19. The sequenced material came from peripheral blood. The CDR3 nucleotides are TGTGCCAGCCGAGGGAGACACAATTACAATCAGCCCCAGCATTTT. This sequence encodes CASRGRHNYNQPQHF.